Included here is one T cell receptor beta chain sequence, with context. CDR1 and CDR2 (germline): LGHDT, YNNKEL (reference sequence). CDR3 length equals 14 residues. The V and J ends lost 3 bases and 5 bases respectively, with 13 bases between them. TCRdb used MiXCR to reprocess the 5' RACE reads, holding one entry per CDR3 protein. This table holds under 900,000 distinct CDR3 sequences, around a sixth found once. These data come from a study of identical twins. The sample was also linked to a second study, of T cells expressing NK-cell markers.

Specimen: PBMCs. The chain carries TRBV3-1 and TRBJ1-2, with D possibly TRBD1 on 5 matching bases. The receptor was derived from a woman between 18 and 29 years old in good health. CDR3 sequence reads: CASSHDVGGYGYTF. CDR3 DNA sequence: TGTGCCAGCAGCCATGACGTGGGGGGTTATGGCTACACCTTC.